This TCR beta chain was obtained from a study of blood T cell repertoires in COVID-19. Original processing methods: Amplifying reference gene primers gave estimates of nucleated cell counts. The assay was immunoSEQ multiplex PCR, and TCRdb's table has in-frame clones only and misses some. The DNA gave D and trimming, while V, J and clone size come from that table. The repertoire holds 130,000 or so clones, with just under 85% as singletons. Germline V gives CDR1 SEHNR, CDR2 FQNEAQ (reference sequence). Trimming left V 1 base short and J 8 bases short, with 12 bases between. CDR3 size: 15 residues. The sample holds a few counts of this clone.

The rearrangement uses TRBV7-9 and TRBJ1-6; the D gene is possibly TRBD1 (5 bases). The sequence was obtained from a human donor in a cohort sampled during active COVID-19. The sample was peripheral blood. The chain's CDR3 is CASSLGGALYSPLHF. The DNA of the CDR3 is TGTGCCAGCAGCTTAGGTGGGGCGCTCTATTCACCCCTCCACTTT. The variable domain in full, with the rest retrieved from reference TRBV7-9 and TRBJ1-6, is DTGVSQNPRHKITKRGQNVTFRCDPISEHNRLYWYRQTLGQGPEFLTYFQNEAQLEKSRLLSDRFSAERPKGSFSTLEIQRTEQGDSAMYLCASSLGGALYSPLHFGNGTRLTVT.